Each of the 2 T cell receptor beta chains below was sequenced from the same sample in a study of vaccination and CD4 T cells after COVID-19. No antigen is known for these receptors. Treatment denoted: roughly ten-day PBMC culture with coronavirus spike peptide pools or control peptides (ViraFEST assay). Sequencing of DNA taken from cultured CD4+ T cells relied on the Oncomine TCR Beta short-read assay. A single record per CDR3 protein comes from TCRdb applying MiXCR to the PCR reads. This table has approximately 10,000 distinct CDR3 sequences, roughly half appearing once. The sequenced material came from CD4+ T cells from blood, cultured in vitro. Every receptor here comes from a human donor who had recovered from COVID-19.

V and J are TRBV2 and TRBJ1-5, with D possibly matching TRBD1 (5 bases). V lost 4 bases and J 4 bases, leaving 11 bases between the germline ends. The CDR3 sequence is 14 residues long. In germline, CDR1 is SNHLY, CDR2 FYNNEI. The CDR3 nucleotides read TGTGCCAGCAGTGGGCAGGGTCCTAATCAGCCCCAGCATTTT. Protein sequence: CASSGQGPNQPQHF.

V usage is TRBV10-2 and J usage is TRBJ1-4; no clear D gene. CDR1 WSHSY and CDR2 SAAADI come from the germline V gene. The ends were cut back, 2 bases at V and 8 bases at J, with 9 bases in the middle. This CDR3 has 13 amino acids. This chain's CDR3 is CASSEPPDEKLFF. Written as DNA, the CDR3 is TGCGCCAGCAGTGAGCCTCCAGACGAAAAACTGTTTTTT.